Following are 5 T cell receptor beta chains from one sample sequenced in a study of OX40 agonist ivuxolimab in advanced cancers. The table came from immunoSEQ multiplex PCR; TCRdb's copy has only in-frame clones and leaves some out. The sample has 55,000 to 75,000 clones, about four fifths seen once. The material was CD4+ or CD8+ T cells sorted from blood, obtained in a trial of the OX40 agonist ivuxolimab. These receptors came from an adult with an advanced solid tumor such as melanoma, head and neck, liver or kidney cancer.

This clone turned up a few times. The chain couples TRBV5-4 to TRBJ2-3, with TRBD2 matching 7 bases. J gave up 1 base and V 1 base, and 3 bases lay outside the gene matches. The CDR3 has 15 residues. The germline CDR1 and CDR2 sequences are SGHNT and YYREEE (reference sequence). Here the CDR3 reads CASSLSGAGTDTQYF. DNA of the CDR3: TGTGCCAGCAGCTTGAGCGGGGCCGGCACAGATACGCAGTATTTT.

The chain has TRBV5-4 and TRBJ1-1, with D possibly matching TRBD1 (5 bases). The germline gives CDR1 SGHNT, CDR2 YYREEE (reference sequence). V was pared by 0 bases and J by 2 bases, with 14 bases between. This CDR3 contains 16 residues. The CDR3 reads CASSLEQAGPNTEAFF. The CDR3 DNA is TGTGCCAGCAGCTTGGAACAGGCAGGGCCTAACACTGAAGCTTTCTTT.

CDR3 nucleotides: TGTGCCAGCAGCCCCGCTGGGCTAGGAGAGACCCAGTACTTC. It codes for CASSPAGLGETQYF. This chain connects TRBV5-6 to TRBJ2-5; D gene uncertain. Per the germline V gene, CDR1 is SGHDT and CDR2 is YYEEEE. The CDR3 is made up of 14 amino acids. Trimming removed 4 bases from V and 4 bases from J, with 14 bases in between.

The rearrangement links TRBV7-6 to TRBJ2-1, with 8 bases that match TRBD1. The CDR3 extends over 15 amino acids. The germline CDR1 and CDR2 sequences are SGHVS and FNYEAQ. The V gene end was trimmed by 1 base and the J gene end by 7 bases; junction bases not matched to a gene: 6. The CDR3 protein is CASSLVQGGGNEQFF. The CDR3, as DNA: TGTGCCAGCAGCTTAGTACAGGGGGGAGGTAATGAGCAGTTCTTC.

This clone is medium-sized within its sample. The chain couples TRBV19 to TRBJ1-1; D possibly corresponds to TRBD1 (5 bases). CDR1 is LNHDA and CDR2 is SQIVND in the germline V gene (reference sequence). Between the trimmed V and J ends, which lost 5 bases and 3 bases, there was a span of 10 bases. CDR3 size: 13 residues. DNA for the CDR3: TGTGCCAGTAGTCGGCAGGGAGACACTGAAGCTTTCTTT. This translates into CASSRQGDTEAFF.